This TCR beta chain was identified in a study of T-cell reconstitution after alpha-beta-depleted transplantation in children. Unique molecular identifiers were incorporated into the prepared TCRbeta library. TCRdb reprocessed the PCR reads via MiXCR and lists one record per CDR3 protein. The table lists roughly 570,000 distinct CDR3 sequences, approximately 30% of them singletons. The germline V gene encodes CDR1 KGHSH and CDR2 LQKENI. V lost 4 bases to trimming and J lost 5 bases, with 10 bases between them. The CDR3 spans 13 residues. This clonotype has just a few counts. Sequenced here: PBMCs, sampled before TCRalphabeta/CD19-depleted stem cell transplant. The chain links TRBV18 to TRBJ2-3; D is possibly TRBD1 (6 bases). This receptor was taken from a boy younger than two with Wiskott-Aldrich syndrome, due to receive a stem cell transplant. The CDR3 reads CASSRTVLDTQYF. CDR3 sequence (DNA): TGTGCCAGCTCACGGACAGTGCTAGATACGCAGTATTTT.